This T cell receptor (beta chain) came from a study of control samples from healthy donors and cancer patients. Method: immunoSEQ multiplex PCR; TCRdb's copy keeps in-frame clones and lacks some. The sample includes approximately 110,000 clones, around 89% of them seen just once. The TCR was taken from a woman between 50 and 59 years old in good health. The sequencing input was blood.

CDR3 DNA sequence: TGTGCCAGCAGTTCGCCCGGGACGCAGTATTTT. It is translated as CASSSPGTQYF. The genes are TRBV6-2 or TRBV6-3 and TRBJ2-3, with unresolved D. V was shortened by 4 bases and J by 9 bases, with 8 bases between the two germline ends. In germline, CDR1 is MNHEY, CDR2 SVGEGT. The CDR3 has 11 residues.